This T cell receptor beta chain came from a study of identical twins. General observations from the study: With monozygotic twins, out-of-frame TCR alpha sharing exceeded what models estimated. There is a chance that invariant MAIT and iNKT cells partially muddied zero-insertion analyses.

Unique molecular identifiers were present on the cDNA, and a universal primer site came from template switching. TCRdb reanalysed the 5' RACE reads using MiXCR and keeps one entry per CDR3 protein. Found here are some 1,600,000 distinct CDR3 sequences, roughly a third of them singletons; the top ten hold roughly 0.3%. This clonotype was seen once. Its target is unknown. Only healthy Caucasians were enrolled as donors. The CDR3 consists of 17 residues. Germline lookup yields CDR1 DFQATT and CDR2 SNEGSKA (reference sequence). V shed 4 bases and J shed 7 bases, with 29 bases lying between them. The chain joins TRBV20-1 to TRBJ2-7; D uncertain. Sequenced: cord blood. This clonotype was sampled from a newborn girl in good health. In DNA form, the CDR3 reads TGCAGTGCTAAGAATCCTGCTGGGCGGTTTTCCTACAATGAGCAGTACTTC. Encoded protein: CSAKNPAGRFSYNEQYF.